This T cell receptor (beta chain) was identified in a study of blood T cell repertoires in COVID-19. Background on the study: Both acute and convalescent COVID-19 samples were obtained from the United States, Italy and Spain. From T cells, B-cell-depleted T cells, or PBMCs came the material, which was cDNA or gDNA.

Original handling: The assay estimated nucleated cells by amplifying reference gene primers. Clones were read by immunoSEQ multiplex PCR, and TCRdb kept only the in-frame ones, dropping some. V and J calls and clone size are given by that table; D and trimming were obtained from the DNA. The sample consists of 410,000 or so clones, around 89% of them appearing once. The CDR3 is made up of 16 amino acids. V was clipped by 2 bases and J by 6 bases; unmatched bases: 10. Germline V CDR1 and CDR2: SEHNR, FQNEAQ (reference sequence). Those enrolled in Seattle joined during active infection and were followed longitudinally afterward.

Material for sequencing was peripheral blood. The clonotype comes from a woman in her thirties or forties with COVID-19, enrolled during active disease. This chain uses TRBV7-9 with TRBJ1-5; 7 nucleotides match TRBD1. The CDR3 is CASSLLVGGRSQPQHF. As DNA, the CDR3 is TGTGCCAGCAGCTTATTGGTAGGGGGCCGCAGTCAGCCCCAGCATTTT. Full variable domain (remainder filled in from reference TRBV7-9 and TRBJ1-5): DTGVSQNPRHKITKRGQNVTFRCDPISEHNRLYWYRQTLGQGPEFLTYFQNEAQLEKSRLLSDRFSAERPKGSFSTLEIQRTEQGDSAMYLCASSLLVGGRSQPQHFGDGTRLSIL.